This T cell receptor (beta chain) was identified in a study of tumor-infiltrating lymphocytes in oesophageal squamous cell carcinoma. Germline assignment: CDR1 SGHTA and CDR2 FQGNSA. Trimming removed 0 bases from V and 4 bases from J, with 7 bases in between. The CDR3 has 15 residues. TCRdb reprocessed the PCR reads via MiXCR and lists one record per CDR3 protein. Here the sample spans about 12,000 distinct CDR3 sequences, roughly 50% being singletons. Sequencing was performed on esophageal tumor tissue. The chain has TRBV7-2 and TRBJ2-6; D ambiguous. The receptor was isolated from a female donor with esophageal squamous cell carcinoma. CDR3 region: CASSLAGIGANVLTF. The CDR3 DNA follows: TGTGCCAGCAGCTTAGCGGGGATCGGGGCCAACGTCCTGACTTTC.